The 22 T cell receptor beta chains below all came from one sample that was sequenced in a study of T cells in narcolepsy. Assay used: immunoSEQ multiplex PCR; TCRdb lists only in-frame clones, some missing. Of 15,000 to 20,000 clones detected, under 90% appear once; the ten largest clones hold approximately 0.73%. The specimen was memory (CD45RA-) CD4+ T cells from blood. The receptors were gathered from a human donor in good health.

The chain recombines TRBV19 with TRBJ1-1; D uncertain. CDR1 is LNHDA and CDR2 is SQIVND in the germline V gene (reference sequence). V was clipped by 4 bases and J by 11 bases, with 14 bases between them. The CDR3 has 12 residues. The DNA of the CDR3 is TGTGCCAGTAGTACCTCTCAACTTTGGGCTTTCTTT. Translated, it gives CASSTSQLWAFF.

The gene calls are TRBV11-2 and TRBJ1-2; TRBD1 matches at 7 bases. This CDR3 is 14 amino acids long. J was trimmed by 4 bases and V by 1 base; bases with no gene match: 3. Germline V lookup: CDR1 SGHAT, CDR2 FQNNGV. DNA for the CDR3: TGTGCCAGCAGCTTAGGGCCAGGGGGCTATGGCTACACCTTC. It encodes CASSLGPGGYGYTF.

The V call is TRBV5-4, the J call TRBJ2-3; D gene uncertain. The CDR3 consists of 15 residues. CDR1 is SGHNT and CDR2 is YYREEE in the germline V gene (reference sequence). V was trimmed by 1 base and J by 5 bases, leaving 14 bases between them. This chain's CDR3 is CASSLKTEYRDTQYF. CDR3 DNA sequence: TGTGCCAGCAGCTTGAAAACGGAATACAGAGATACGCAGTATTTT.

V usage is TRBV2 and J usage is TRBJ2-3; TRBD2 is a possible D gene (5 bases). Trimming pared 7 bases from V and 0 bases from J, leaving 14 bases between. The germline V gene has CDR1 SNHLY and CDR2 FYNNEI. The CDR3 has 15 residues. CDR3 bases: TGTGCCAGCAAGTTACAGAGCGGAAGCACAGATACGCAGTATTTT. Its protein product is CASKLQSGSTDTQYF.

Points on this clone: Germline and junction disagree at one end, which may indicate a read error. V and J are TRBV4-3 and TRBJ2-4; D possibly uses TRBD1 or TRBD2 (5 bases each). The CDR3 covers 18 residues. The germline V gene encodes CDR1 LGHNA and CDR2 YSLEER. The CDR3 is CASSLEKIVAGTHFLRCF. The CDR3 nucleotides read TGCGCCAGCAGCCTCGAGAAAATCGTAGCCGGGACCCACTTTCTTCGGTGCTTC.

The CDR3: CSVMVSGANVLTF. CDR3 nucleotide sequence: TGCAGCGTTATGGTCTCTGGGGCCAACGTCCTGACTTTC. This chain links TRBV29-1 with TRBJ2-6; D unclear. Per germline, CDR1 SQVTM and CDR2 ANQGSEA. The CDR3 contains 13 residues. V dropped 5 bases and J dropped 0 bases, with 5 bases sitting between them.

This clone came up once. The J gene is TRBJ2-7, the V gene TRBV4-3; 12 nucleotides line up with TRBD2. Trimming took 1 base from V and 6 from J; bases not matched to a gene: 13. The CDR3 is 18 residues long. The germline CDR1 and CDR2 sequences are LGHNA and YSLEER. The CDR3 reads CASSQGRLAGALASEQYF. The CDR3 bases are TGCGCCAGCAGCCAAGGAAGACTAGCGGGAGCGCTGGCCTCCGAGCAGTACTTC.

The V call is TRBV25-1, the J call TRBJ2-3; possible D gene TRBD2, 6 bases. The germline V and J ends were trimmed by 7 bases and 3 bases, with 8 bases remaining between them. CDR1 and CDR2 (germline): MGHDK, SYGVNS. CDR3 length equals 12 residues. The CDR3 DNA is TGTGCCAGCATTGGACTAACAGATACGCAGTATTTT. Amino acid sequence: CASIGLTDTQYF. Based on the CDR3 plus reference TRBV25-1 and TRBJ2-3, the full variable domain is EADIYQTPRYLVIGTGKKITLECSQTMGHDKMYWYQQDPGMELHLIHYSYGVNSTEKGDLSSESTVSRIRTEHFPLTLESARPSHTSQYLCASIGLTDTQYFGPGTRLTVL.

This rearrangement joins TRBV30 to TRBJ1-2; TRBD1 might be the D (5 bases). Germline V CDR1 and CDR2: GTSNPN, SVGIG (reference sequence). Trimming took 5 bases from V and 14 from J, leaving 24 bases between them. The CDR3 covers 13 residues. The CDR3 is CAWGSGPNSSGTF. As DNA, the CDR3 is TGTGCCTGGGGTTCGGGACCTAATTCCTCGGGGACCTTC.

The rearrangement joins TRBV5-1 to TRBJ2-1; the match to TRBD2 covers 7 bases. CDR3 length: 15 residues. Per germline, CDR1 SGHRS and CDR2 YFSETQ. V was pared by 2 bases and J by 10 bases, with 12 bases of the junction left unmatched. In nucleotides, the CDR3 is TGCGCCAGCAGCTTCCGCGGGAGTCCCCCAAGGGAGCAGTTCTTC. Its protein product is CASSFRGSPPREQFF. Based on the CDR3 plus reference TRBV5-1 and TRBJ2-1, the full variable domain is KAGVTQTPRYLIKTRGQQVTLSCSPISGHRSVSWYQQTPGQGLQFLFEYFSETQRNKGNFPGRFSGRQFSNSRSEMNVSTLELGDSALYLCASSFRGSPPREQFFGPGTRLTVL.

The rearrangement joins TRBV7-2 to TRBJ2-3; TRBD1 matches 7 bases. Trimming cost V 5 bases and J 0 bases; bases outside gene matches: 5. CDR1 is SGHTA and CDR2 is FQGNSA in the germline V gene. This CDR3 is built from 15 residues. CDR3 region: CASSATGVSTDTQYF. Written as DNA, the CDR3 is TGTGCCAGCAGCGCAACAGGGGTGAGCACAGATACGCAGTATTTT.

This clone was seen only a few times. The chain carries TRBV4-3 and TRBJ2-2; D ambiguous. CDR3 length equals 15 residues. The germline CDR1 and CDR2 sequences are LGHNA and YSLEER. The V end lost 0 bases, the J end lost 6 bases, and 11 bases lay between the germline ends. The CDR3 loop is CASSQDWSPAGELFF. For the CDR3, the DNA is TGCGCCAGCAGCCAAGACTGGTCCCCAGCCGGGGAGCTGTTTTTT.

The rearrangement uses TRBV18 and TRBJ2-5; the match to TRBD1 covers 7 bases. Trimming cost V 6 bases and J 4 bases; bases outside gene matches: 5. CDR1 KGHSH and CDR2 LQKENI come from the germline V gene. CDR3 length: 13 residues. This CDR3 reads CASSRDRRETQYF. DNA for the CDR3: TGTGCCAGCTCCCGGGACAGAAGAGAGACCCAGTACTTC. The variable domain in full, with the rest retrieved from reference TRBV18 and TRBJ2-5, is NAGVMQNPRHLVRRRGQEARLRCSPMKGHSHVYWYRQLPEEGLKFMVYLQKENIIDESGMPKERFSAEFPKEGPSILRIQQVVRGDSAAYFCASSRDRRETQYFGPGTRLLVL.

This chain uses TRBV19 with TRBJ1-2, with D maybe TRBD1 (5 bases). Germline V gives CDR1 LNHDA, CDR2 SQIVND (reference sequence). CDR3 length: 13 amino acids. Trimming cost V 7 bases and J 4 bases, with 13 bases left between them. The CDR3, as DNA: TGTGCCAGTACCCCGGGAGGGGTCTATGGCTACACCTTC. Its protein is CASTPGGVYGYTF.

This clone was seen once. The chain joins TRBV2 to TRBJ2-3; the D is unclear. CDR3 length: 12 residues. Germline values: CDR1 SNHLY, CDR2 FYNNEI. V gave up 10 bases and J gave up 5 bases, with 13 bases separating them. In nucleotides, the CDR3 is TGTGCCACCTCCAGAACTGTAGATACGCAGTATTTT. Its protein product is CATSRTVDTQYF.

The rearrangement links TRBV7-2 to TRBJ2-3, with no clear D. Trimming stripped 1 base from V and 3 bases from J, with 11 bases between. The CDR3 loop spans 15 amino acids. CDR1 is SGHTA and CDR2 is FQGNSA in the germline V gene. CDR3 amino acids: CASSLDDPLTDTQYF. For the CDR3, the DNA is TGTGCCAGCAGCTTAGACGATCCACTGACAGATACGCAGTATTTT. Together with reference TRBV7-2 and TRBJ2-3, the CDR3 gives the full variable domain: GAGVSQSPSNKVTEKGKDVELRCDPISGHTALYWYRQSLGQGLEFLIYFQGNSAPDKSGLPSDRFSAERTGGSVSTLTIQRTQQEDSAVYLCASSLDDPLTDTQYFGPGTRLTVL.

The chain uses TRBV7-9 and TRBJ1-1; no definite D call. The CDR3 extends over 13 amino acids. Germline V lookup: CDR1 SEHNR, CDR2 FQNEAQ (reference sequence). V lost 1 base and J 4 bases, leaving 7 bases between the germline ends. CDR3 sequence: CASSLGLTTEAFF. The CDR3 DNA is TGTGCCAGCAGCTTAGGTTTGACCACTGAAGCTTTCTTT.

This sequence joins TRBV5-4 and TRBJ2-3, with D perhaps TRBD2 (7 bases). V lost 5 bases, J lost 6 bases, and 22 bases lay in between. Germline CDR1 is SGHNT and CDR2 is YYREEE (reference sequence). This CDR3 contains 16 residues. CDR3 in amino acids: CASRSDLRGPPDTQYF. The CDR3 DNA sequence: TGTGCCAGCAGGAGCGACTTGCGGGGGCCCCCGGATACGCAGTATTTT.

V usage is TRBV28 and J usage is TRBJ2-1; D is unresolved. The CDR3 sequence is 14 residues long. The V end lost 4 bases, the J end lost 4 bases, and 11 bases lay between the germline ends. CDR1 is MDHEN and CDR2 is SYDVKM in the germline V gene. CDR3 sequence reads: CASSSTQAYNEQFF. The CDR3 nucleotides read TGTGCCAGCAGTTCAACTCAGGCGTACAATGAGCAGTTCTTC. Looking up the rest from reference TRBV28 and TRBJ2-1 gives the full variable domain: DVKVTQSSRYLVKRTGEKVFLECVQDMDHENMFWYRQDPGLGLRLIYFSYDVKMKEKGDIPEGYSVSREKKERFSLILESASTNQTSMYLCASSSTQAYNEQFFGPGTRLTVL.

As regards this clone: Its ends do not fully match the called genes, so a read error is possible. The rearrangement uses TRBV5-4 and TRBJ1-5, with unresolved D. Germline V gives CDR1 SGHNT, CDR2 YYREEE (reference sequence). This CDR3 contains 15 residues. CDR3 in amino acids: CASSLAGDSNQPHHF. CDR3 nucleotide sequence: TGTGCCAGCAGCTTAGCAGGTGATAGCAATCAGCCCCATCATTTT.

The chain joins TRBV6-4 to TRBJ1-6; D is unresolved. V lost 0 bases to trimming and J lost 9 bases, with 6 bases between them. The CDR3 is 13 amino acids. Germline CDR1 and CDR2: MRHNA and SNTAGT. The CDR3 spells CASSDSESSPLHF. The DNA of the CDR3 is TGTGCCAGCAGTGACTCGGAGAGTTCACCCCTCCACTTT.

In its sample, this clone was seen a few times. This chain links TRBV30 with TRBJ2-7, with TRBD2 as a possible D gene (5 bases). V lost 3 bases and J 1 base, leaving 16 bases between the germline ends. Germline V gene sequence: CDR1 GTSNPN, CDR2 SVGIG (reference sequence). CDR3 size: 15 residues. The CDR3 spells CAWRGSDLGSYEQYF. Here the CDR3 DNA reads TGTGCCTGGAGAGGATCGGACTTGGGGTCCTACGAGCAGTACTTC.